This T cell receptor (beta chain) emerged from a study of radiation and T cells in renal cell carcinoma (dated by TCRdb to about 2020). For the wider study: The samples were drawn from a clinical trial, where primary renal cell carcinomas were treated with 15 Gy of stereotactic body radiation therapy and then removed by nephrectomy 4 weeks afterward. In total, about 50 samples underwent TCR beta sequencing: some 25 tumors plus 27 peripheral blood samples. Across all 50 or so samples, several million unique CDR3 nucleotide sequences encoding 2,658,974 unique CDR3 amino acid sequences were identified.

Results the study describes overall, beyond this receptor: An increase in top tumor clonotypes in blood was observed from baseline to 2 weeks post-radiation, followed by contraction by 4 weeks, which was taken to suggest transient expansion of tumor-resident clones. No pretreatment tumor biopsies were available, so the baseline intratumoral presence of clonotypes could not be determined. Effects of radiation dose or scheduling on the TCR repertoire could not be addressed with the single-armed trial design. Dynamics of the blood repertoire were not tracked past 4 weeks after treatment.

Concerning this clone itself: Its antigen target is currently unknown. The sample holds no much larger clone one base away, and base qualities are not on file.

The sample's time point label is to be understood as: baseline pretreatment blood. Per the publication, the treatment or condition label means: 15 Gy SBRT to primary tumor, nephrectomy 4 weeks later. Serial peripheral blood from radiation-treated patients was sampled at baseline, 2 weeks and 4 weeks after SBRT to track tumor-enriched clonotypes. Renal cell carcinoma with clear cell pathology was present in all patients. The QIAamp DNA Blood Mini Kit (Qiagen) was used to prepare genomic DNA for TCR sequencing. The analyses included only samples that passed all quality control checks. Looking up the germline V gene (reference sequence) yields CDR1 GTSNPN and CDR2 SVGIG. Including cysteine and phenylalanine, the CDR3 has 13 amino acids. The kept DNA is CDR3 alone, 39 bases in frame from the first base. The V and J ends are trimmed by 5 bases and 2 bases, leaving 10 bases between them. The immunoSEQ kit was used, according to the manufacturer's recommendations, to generate TCR beta libraries from genomic DNA. To prepare libraries, a first multiplex PCR with proprietary primers was run, followed by a second PCR that added unique barcodes, and a bead cleanup was done after each round. Each sample batch included a kit-provided positive control reaction and a negative control reaction. The final libraries were assessed on an Agilent 4200 TapeStation D1000 ScreenTape, pooled by volume, and quantified by qPCR. An Illumina NextSeq500 fitted with a MidOutput 150-cycle cartridge performed the sequencing, running 156 Read1 cycles and 15 Index1 cycles with the kit's custom primers. The pooled library was loaded at around 1.1 pM with about 20% PhiX control spiked in. Concerning the study's data processing: Vendor-processed data were analyzed in R, with a clonotype defined as all T cells sharing the same CDR3 nucleotide sequence. For clone abundance analyses, frequencies were normalized to the 10,000 most abundant clones in each sample. Public T cell clones, which averaged fewer than five per sample, were removed prior to analysis. Tumor-enriched clonotypes and baseline blood-enriched clonotypes were defined as those with an abundance difference of at least 32-fold between compartments. A beta-binomial differential abundance model was applied to find clonotypes that expanded or contracted between blood time points. Tumor-blood repertoire similarity was measured with the Baroni-Urbani and Buser coefficient, and groups were compared using two-tailed Wilcoxon tests in R. This is the immuneACCESS table as TCRdb keeps it, with only in-frame sequences that have V and J called. A part of the clones is gone; compared with another copy, unresolved V genes explain less than half, and the rest is unexplained. Clonal size and the V and J genes are those of that table, whereas D and trimming came from the DNA. A total of 110,000 to 150,000 clones appear in this sample, approximately 91% of them only once. Around 12% of the sample is in the top ten clones.

The input for sequencing was blood, taken from a patient whose treatment included radiotherapy and nephrectomy. The V gene is TRBV30 and the J gene is TRBJ1-5; a weak D assignment points to TRBD1 (5 bases agree). This clonotype was obtained from a woman aged 50 to 60 with renal cell carcinoma. The bases are TGTGCCTGGTTGGGGGAGGGCAATCAGCCCCAGCATTTT. It codes for CAWLGEGNQPQHF.